Below are 18 T cell receptor beta chains sequenced from a single sample in a study of cytomegalovirus exposure and HLA in healthy donors. Researchers ran the PCR with 60 Vbeta and 13 Jbeta primers. The method was immunoSEQ multiplex PCR; TCRdb's version includes in-frame clones alone and lacks a portion of them. The sample has around 80,000 clones; around 70% are singletons. The sequenced sample consisted of PBMCs. These receptor sequences come from a man in his forties in good health and CMV-seropositive.

This clone has a handful of counts. The rearrangement uses TRBV5-6 and TRBJ2-7, with 8 bases matching TRBD1. V was pared by 0 bases and J by 7 bases, with 9 bases of the junction left unmatched. The V gene's germline CDR1 is SGHDT and CDR2 YYEEEE. The CDR3 is made up of 15 amino acids. CDR3 sequence: CASSLGDRGVSEQYF. CDR3 sequence (DNA): TGTGCCAGCAGCTTGGGAGACAGGGGTGTCAGTGAGCAGTACTTC.

The chain couples TRBV19 to TRBJ1-2; 11 bases map to TRBD1. The germline gives CDR1 LNHDA, CDR2 SQIVND (reference sequence). This CDR3 is built from 14 residues. Trimming removed 7 bases from V and 2 bases from J; junction bases left unmatched: 3. The CDR3 protein is CASKDRGLNYGYTF. As DNA, the CDR3 is TGTGCCAGTAAGGACAGGGGGCTGAACTATGGCTACACCTTC.

This rearrangement joins TRBV7-3 to TRBJ2-2; 9 nucleotides align to TRBD1. This CDR3 has 16 residues. With 4 bases clipped from V and 1 base from J, the junction kept 4 bases outside the gene matches. CDR1 SGHTA and CDR2 FQGTGA come from the germline V gene. The CDR3 sequence is CASSSRTGENTGELFF. CDR3 in DNA: TGTGCCAGCAGCTCCCGGACAGGGGAGAACACCGGGGAGCTGTTTTTT.

The chain links TRBV4-1 to TRBJ1-2, with 7 nucleotides matching TRBD1. Germline trimming cut 1 base from V and 1 base from J; bases unmatched to any gene: 0. The CDR3 is made up of 14 amino acids. Per germline, CDR1 MGHRA and CDR2 YSYEKL. In nucleotides, the CDR3 is TGCGCCAGCAGCCAAGGGGACAGTAACTATGGCTACACCTTC. Protein product: CASSQGDSNYGYTF.

CDR3 protein: CASKNQGGTEAFF. As DNA, the CDR3 is TGTGCCAGCAAGAATCAGGGTGGCACTGAAGCTTTCTTT. This sequence joins TRBV27 and TRBJ1-1; a weak D match, TRBD1 (5 bases). CDR3 length: 13 amino acids. Trimming stripped 7 bases from V and 4 bases from J, with 13 bases between. The germline gives CDR1 MNHEY, CDR2 SMNVEV (reference sequence).

The chain combines TRBV15 with TRBJ2-1, with a tentative D call TRBD1 (6 bases). This CDR3 is built from 15 residues. In germline, CDR1 is LNHNV, CDR2 YYDKDF (reference sequence). V shed 5 bases and J shed 9 bases, with 20 bases lying between them. DNA of the CDR3: TGTGCCACCAGCGGTAACAGGGATACTGGATCTGAGCAGTTCTTC. This sequence encodes CATSGNRDTGSEQFF. Supplemented by reference TRBV15 and TRBJ2-1, the full variable domain reads DAMVIQNPRYQVTQFGKPVTLSCSQTLNHNVMYWYQQKSSQAPKLLFHYYDKDFNNEADTPDNFQSRRPNTSFCFLDIRSPGLGDTAMYLCATSGNRDTGSEQFFGPGTRLTVL.

The V gene is TRBV18, the J gene TRBJ2-1, with a weak D call TRBD1 (6 bases). Trimming stripped 6 bases from V and 3 bases from J, with 15 bases between. The CDR3 totals 15 residues. The V gene's germline CDR1 is KGHSH and CDR2 LQKENI. The CDR3 coding sequence is TGTGCCAGCTCGATACAGGGTGTTATCTACAATGAGCAGTTCTTC. Protein sequence: CASSIQGVIYNEQFF.

The rearrangement joins TRBV7-9 to TRBJ2-3, with 9 bases identical to TRBD1. With V trimmed by 4 bases and J by 3 bases, 8 bases remained unmatched. This CDR3 is built from 16 residues. Germline lookup yields CDR1 SEHNR and CDR2 FQNEAQ (reference sequence). The CDR3 reads CASSSRDRDLTDTQYF. Written as DNA, the CDR3 is TGTGCCAGCAGCTCCCGGGACAGGGATCTGACAGATACGCAGTATTTT.

Here the CDR3 reads CASSVRDSAGIQYF. The CDR3 DNA reads as TGTGCCAGCAGTGTCCGGGACTCGGCGGGAATTCAGTACTTC. This chain connects TRBV2 to TRBJ2-4, with D possibly TRBD2 on 6 matching bases. Deletions cut 4 bases from V and 10 bases from J, with 17 bases between. The V gene's germline CDR1 is SNHLY and CDR2 FYNNEI. The length of the CDR3 is 14 residues.

The chain couples TRBV6-1 to TRBJ1-1, with no clear D. This CDR3 has 13 amino acids. V gave up 1 base and J gave up 0 bases, with 3 bases separating them. Germline CDR1 is MNHNS and CDR2 is SASEGT. CDR3 sequence: CASSEGVNTEAFF. In DNA form, the CDR3 reads TGTGCCAGCAGTGAAGGAGTGAACACTGAAGCTTTCTTT.

A single count supports this clone. The chain combines TRBV11-2 with TRBJ2-5; D is perhaps TRBD1 (6 bases). Per the germline V gene, CDR1 is SGHAT and CDR2 is FQNNGV. The CDR3 has 12 amino acids. V shed 5 bases and J shed 7 bases, with 11 bases lying between them. The CDR3 region has the DNA TGTGCCAGCAGCAGTTTAGGGGGGACCCAGTACTTC. Its translation is CASSSLGGTQYF.

This clone was picked up a small number of times. V is TRBV19 and J is TRBJ1-2, with a weak D call TRBD1 (6 bases). This CDR3 comprises 14 residues. V lost 5 bases and J 2 bases, leaving 12 bases between the germline ends. The germline CDR1 and CDR2 sequences are LNHDA and SQIVND (reference sequence). This CDR3 is CASSSDSQNYGYTF. DNA of the CDR3: TGTGCCAGTAGTTCGGACAGCCAAAACTATGGCTACACCTTC.

The rearrangement joins TRBV4-2 to TRBJ2-1; TRBD2 matches at 12 bases. The CDR3 length is 17 residues. CDR1 and CDR2 (germline): LGHNA, YNFKEQ. The junction had 4 bases not matched to a gene; V was cut back by 4 bases and J by 0 bases. The CDR3 DNA reads as TGTGCCAGCAGCCCACCGACTAGCGGGAGCTCCTACAATGAGCAGTTCTTC. Translated: CASSPPTSGSSYNEQFF.

J is TRBJ2-7 and V is TRBV2; 7 bases map to TRBD1. CDR1 SNHLY and CDR2 FYNNEI come from the germline V gene. This CDR3 has 14 residues. V shed 7 bases, J shed 0 bases, and the junction held 6 bases outside the gene matches. The CDR3 reads CASKGQRNSYEQYF. Written as DNA, the CDR3 is TGTGCCAGCAAGGGACAGCGAAACTCCTACGAGCAGTACTTC.

The rearrangement uses TRBV6-1 and TRBJ1-1; D gene uncertain. This CDR3 has 14 amino acids. The V and J ends lost 7 bases and 6 bases respectively, with 18 bases between them. CDR1 is MNHNS and CDR2 is SASEGT in the germline V gene. CDR3: CASMHETPGAEAFF. In nucleotides, the CDR3 is TGTGCCAGCATGCACGAGACCCCCGGGGCTGAAGCTTTCTTT.

This chain connects TRBV19 to TRBJ1-1; the D gene is possibly TRBD1 (5 bases). The germline V gene encodes CDR1 LNHDA and CDR2 SQIVND (reference sequence). The ends were cut back, 4 bases at V and 6 bases at J, with 24 bases in the middle. The CDR3 is 17 amino acids. CDR3 protein: CASSTLAPRGGKAEAFF. The DNA for the CDR3 is TGTGCCAGTAGTACATTGGCCCCTCGGGGGGGTAAGGCTGAAGCTTTCTTT.

The CDR3 DNA follows: TGTGCCAGCAGCCTTACGGGGGAGACTGAAGCTTTCTTT. Its protein is CASSLTGETEAFF. The chain has TRBV27 and TRBJ1-1, with D perhaps matching TRBD1 (5 bases). The germline V gene encodes CDR1 MNHEY and CDR2 SMNVEV (reference sequence). V shed 6 bases and J shed 5 bases, with 13 bases lying between them. The length of the CDR3 is 13 residues.

The rearrangement uses TRBV28 and TRBJ2-7, with TRBD2 matching over 8 bases. The trim removed 7 bases at V and 3 bases at J, leaving 8 bases unmatched. This CDR3 has 14 residues. Germline-derived CDR1 and CDR2 are MDHEN and SYDVKM. The CDR3 nucleotides read TGTGCCAGCAAGCGGGGGATCGCGAGCTACGAGCAGTACTTC. It codes for CASKRGIASYEQYF.